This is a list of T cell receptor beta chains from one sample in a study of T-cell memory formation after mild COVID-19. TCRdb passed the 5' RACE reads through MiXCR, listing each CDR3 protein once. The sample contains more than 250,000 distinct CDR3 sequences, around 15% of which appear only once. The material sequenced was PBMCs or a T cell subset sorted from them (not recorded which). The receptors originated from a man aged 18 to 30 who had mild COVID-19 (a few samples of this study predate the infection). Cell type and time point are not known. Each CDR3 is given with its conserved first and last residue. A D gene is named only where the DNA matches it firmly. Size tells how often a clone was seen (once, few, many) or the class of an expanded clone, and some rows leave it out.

CDR3 DNA: TGCGCCAGCAGTCCACATCGGGACACCAACACAGATACGCAGTATTTT
CDR3 protein: CASSPHRDTNTDTQYF
clone size: -
D gene: -
CDR3 length: 16
J gene: TRBJ2-3
V gene: TRBV23-1

CDR3 DNA: TGTGCCAGTAGCCCTGCTCCGGGACAGGGGAAAGCTTTCTTT
CDR3 protein: CASSPAPGQGKAFF
clone size: -
D gene: TRBD1
CDR3 length: 14
J gene: TRBJ1-1
V gene: TRBV19

CDR3 DNA: TGTGCCAGCAGCGGATCAGGGCTCGCGAATGAAAAACTGTTTTTT
CDR3 protein: CASSGSGLANEKLFF
clone size: few
D gene: -
CDR3 length: 15
J gene: TRBJ1-4
V gene: TRBV5-6

CDR3 DNA: TGTGCCAGCTCGCTGGGGCACCTCGCAGAGACCCAGTACTTC
CDR3 protein: CASSLGHLAETQYF
clone size: -
D gene: -
CDR3 length: 14
J gene: TRBJ2-5
V gene: TRBV12-3/TRBV12-4

CDR3 DNA: TGTGCCAGCTCACCACGGGCCAACGTCCTGACTTTC
CDR3 protein: CASSPRANVLTF
clone size: few
D gene: -
CDR3 length: 12
J gene: TRBJ2-6
V gene: TRBV18

CDR3 DNA: TGCGCCAGCAGCCAAAGACAGGGGGATCGCTTTAATTCACCCCTCCACTTT
CDR3 protein: CASSQRQGDRFNSPLHF
clone size: many
D gene: TRBD1
CDR3 length: 17
J gene: TRBJ1-6
V gene: TRBV4-1

CDR3 DNA: TGTGCCAGCAGTTACTCGACCAGGGTCGTTGGATCACCCCTCCACTTT
CDR3 protein: CASSYSTRVVGSPLHF
clone size: few
D gene: -
CDR3 length: 16
J gene: TRBJ1-6
V gene: TRBV6-6

CDR3 DNA: TGTGCCAGCAGCTCCCGGGGCGGGTTTTATAGCAATCAGCCCCAGCATTTT
CDR3 protein: CASSSRGGFYSNQPQHF
clone size: few
D gene: -
CDR3 length: 17
J gene: TRBJ1-5
V gene: TRBV7-2

CDR3 DNA: TGTGCTAGTGGTCCTTCGGGGACAGGGAATGAGCAGTTCTTC
CDR3 protein: CASGPSGTGNEQFF
clone size: -
D gene: TRBD1
CDR3 length: 14
J gene: TRBJ2-1
V gene: TRBV12-5

CDR3 DNA: TGTGCCAGCAGCAATAGGGACAGGGGTAGCACTGAAGCTTTCTTT
CDR3 protein: CASSNRDRGSTEAFF
clone size: few
D gene: -
CDR3 length: 15
J gene: TRBJ1-1
V gene: TRBV21-1

CDR3 DNA: TGTGCCAGCAGCGAAGTGCGGGACAGACTTACCTTGAACACTGAAGCTTTCTTT
CDR3 protein: CASSEVRDRLTLNTEAFF
clone size: few
D gene: TRBD1
CDR3 length: 18
J gene: TRBJ1-1
V gene: TRBV5-6

CDR3 DNA: TGTGCCAGCAGCTCGACTAGCGGGGACCTGAGCTCCTACAATGAGCAGTTCTTC
CDR3 protein: CASSSTSGDLSSYNEQFF
clone size: many
D gene: TRBD2
CDR3 length: 18
J gene: TRBJ2-1
V gene: TRBV7-9

CDR3 DNA: TGTGCCAGCACGCTCGGGACTACTGGGGCCAACGTCCTGACTTTC
CDR3 protein: CASTLGTTGANVLTF
clone size: -
D gene: TRBD2
CDR3 length: 15
J gene: TRBJ2-6
V gene: TRBV2

CDR3 DNA: TGTGCCACGTGGGACACCGTCACAGATACGCAGTATTTT
CDR3 protein: CATWDTVTDTQYF
clone size: few
D gene: -
CDR3 length: 13
J gene: TRBJ2-3
V gene: TRBV24-1

CDR3 DNA: TGCGCCAGCAGCTTGGTGCAGGGTCCCTACGAGCAGTACTTC
CDR3 protein: CASSLVQGPYEQYF
clone size: few
D gene: -
CDR3 length: 14
J gene: TRBJ2-7
V gene: TRBV5-1

CDR3 DNA: TGCGCCAGCAGCTTGGAGGCAGGGGTAGGCGGGGAGCTGTTTTTT
CDR3 protein: CASSLEAGVGGELFF
clone size: few
D gene: -
CDR3 length: 15
J gene: TRBJ2-2
V gene: TRBV5-1

CDR3 DNA: TGCGCCAGCAGCCAGGTACAGGGGGCTACCTACGAGCAGTACTTC
CDR3 protein: CASSQVQGATYEQYF
clone size: few
D gene: TRBD1
CDR3 length: 15
J gene: TRBJ2-7
V gene: TRBV4-3

CDR3 DNA: TGTGCCAGCAGTCGTTGGTCTGGAGGGGAGCTGTTTTTT
CDR3 protein: CASSRWSGGELFF
clone size: many
D gene: -
CDR3 length: 13
J gene: TRBJ2-2
V gene: TRBV6-5

CDR3 DNA: TGTGCCAGCAGCTACGGGGGAGGGGCAGATACGCAGTATTTT
CDR3 protein: CASSYGGGADTQYF
clone size: many
D gene: TRBD2
CDR3 length: 14
J gene: TRBJ2-3
V gene: TRBV11-2

CDR3 DNA: TGTGCCAGCAGTGGTCCAGGGGGGAAAGCTTTCTTT
CDR3 protein: CASSGPGGKAFF
clone size: -
D gene: TRBD1
CDR3 length: 12
J gene: TRBJ1-1
V gene: TRBV2

CDR3 DNA: TGTGCCACCAGCAGAGACAGGGCAGGATATGGCTACACCTTC
CDR3 protein: CATSRDRAGYGYTF
clone size: few
D gene: -
CDR3 length: 14
J gene: TRBJ1-2
V gene: TRBV15

CDR3 DNA: TGTGCCAGCAGCCCAAGTCGCGGGATGGCCACCGGGGAGCTGTTTTTT
CDR3 protein: CASSPSRGMATGELFF
clone size: few
D gene: -
CDR3 length: 16
J gene: TRBJ2-2
V gene: TRBV12-3/TRBV12-4

CDR3 DNA: TGCGCCAGCAGCCAAGGGGTTGGAGGGCCGTATAGCAATCAGCCCCAGCATTTT
CDR3 protein: CASSQGVGGPYSNQPQHF
clone size: few
D gene: -
CDR3 length: 18
J gene: TRBJ1-5
V gene: TRBV4-3

CDR3 DNA: TGTGCCAGCAGGGACAGGGAGGTTGGCAATCAGCCCCAGCATTTT
CDR3 protein: CASRDREVGNQPQHF
clone size: -
D gene: TRBD1
CDR3 length: 15
J gene: TRBJ1-5
V gene: TRBV28

CDR3 DNA: TGCGCCAGCAGGATCGGCCCCTACAATGAGCAGTTCTTC
CDR3 protein: CASRIGPYNEQFF
clone size: few
D gene: -
CDR3 length: 13
J gene: TRBJ2-1
V gene: TRBV5-1

CDR3 DNA: TGTGCCAGCAGTCGTGACAGGGTCACTGAAGCTTTCTTT
CDR3 protein: CASSRDRVTEAFF
clone size: -
D gene: TRBD1
CDR3 length: 13
J gene: TRBJ1-1
V gene: TRBV11-3

CDR3 DNA: TGTGCCAGCAGTTTAGGGCTACCCCGGCTCCACTTT
CDR3 protein: CASSLGLPRLHF
clone size: once
D gene: -
CDR3 length: 12
J gene: TRBJ1-6
V gene: TRBV12-3/TRBV12-4

CDR3 DNA: TGTGCCAGCAGTCTACAGGGACGGTTGACTGAAGCTTTCTTT
CDR3 protein: CASSLQGRLTEAFF
clone size: many
D gene: -
CDR3 length: 14
J gene: TRBJ1-1
V gene: TRBV27

CDR3 DNA: TGTGCCAGCAGTCACAGGGGGCCTCAGCCCCAGCATTTT
CDR3 protein: CASSHRGPQPQHF
clone size: many
D gene: TRBD1
CDR3 length: 13
J gene: TRBJ1-5
V gene: TRBV12-3/TRBV12-4

CDR3 DNA: TGCGCCAGCAGCCAAGATCGGCACTTGAACACTGAAGCTTTCTTT
CDR3 protein: CASSQDRHLNTEAFF
clone size: few
D gene: -
CDR3 length: 15
J gene: TRBJ1-1
V gene: TRBV4-3

CDR3 DNA: TGTGCCATCAGTGAGTCGAAAGGGAGGACTGAAGCTTTCTTT
CDR3 protein: CAISESKGRTEAFF
clone size: few
D gene: -
CDR3 length: 14
J gene: TRBJ1-1
V gene: TRBV10-3

CDR3 DNA: TGCATCATGCAAGGGGGGTCTACTTCTAACTATGGCTACACCTTC
CDR3 protein: CIMQGGSTSNYGYTF
clone size: few
D gene: -
CDR3 length: 15
J gene: TRBJ1-2
V gene: TRBV20-1

CDR3 DNA: TGTGCCAGCACTCGGGGCGACATGGTCAATCAGCCCCAGCATTTT
CDR3 protein: CASTRGDMVNQPQHF
clone size: once
D gene: -
CDR3 length: 15
J gene: TRBJ1-5
V gene: TRBV7-9

CDR3 DNA: TGTGCCAGCAGCTTGGACGACAATCAGCCCCAGCATTTT
CDR3 protein: CASSLDDNQPQHF
clone size: few
D gene: -
CDR3 length: 13
J gene: TRBJ1-5
V gene: TRBV5-6

CDR3 DNA: TGTGCCAGCAGCCAAGATGTGAACACCGGGGAGCTGTTTTTT
CDR3 protein: CASSQDVNTGELFF
clone size: -
D gene: -
CDR3 length: 14
J gene: TRBJ2-2
V gene: TRBV3-1

CDR3 DNA: TGTGCCAGCAGTTACAGGGCTAGCACCAGAGATACGCAGTATTTT
CDR3 protein: CASSYRASTRDTQYF
clone size: few
D gene: -
CDR3 length: 15
J gene: TRBJ2-3
V gene: TRBV6-6

CDR3 DNA: TGTGCCAGCAGTTACTCCAGACAGGGGGCTAACACTGAAGCTTTCTTT
CDR3 protein: CASSYSRQGANTEAFF
clone size: -
D gene: TRBD1
CDR3 length: 16
J gene: TRBJ1-1
V gene: TRBV6-5

CDR3 DNA: TGTGCCAGCAGCTTTTCAGGGGGGCTGAACACTGAAGCTTTCTTT
CDR3 protein: CASSFSGGLNTEAFF
clone size: few
D gene: TRBD1
CDR3 length: 15
J gene: TRBJ1-1
V gene: TRBV7-2

CDR3 DNA: TGTGCCAGCAGCTTAGCCATAGACACCGGGGAGCTGTTTTTT
CDR3 protein: CASSLAIDTGELFF
clone size: -
D gene: -
CDR3 length: 14
J gene: TRBJ2-2
V gene: TRBV7-2

CDR3 DNA: TGCGCCAGCAGCCGAACGCGGACAGTTAATGAAAAACTGTTTTTT
CDR3 protein: CASSRTRTVNEKLFF
clone size: few
D gene: -
CDR3 length: 15
J gene: TRBJ1-4
V gene: TRBV4-3

CDR3 DNA: TGCGCCAGCAGCTCGGGGGACGGGAAAAACATTCAGTACTTC
CDR3 protein: CASSSGDGKNIQYF
clone size: few
D gene: -
CDR3 length: 14
J gene: TRBJ2-4
V gene: TRBV5-1

CDR3 DNA: TGCAGCGTCAACAGGGTTCCTGGCTACACCTTC
CDR3 protein: CSVNRVPGYTF
clone size: few
D gene: -
CDR3 length: 11
J gene: TRBJ1-2
V gene: TRBV29-1

CDR3 DNA: TGTGCCAGCAGTTTGGGCGGGGGGTACAATGAGCAGTTCTTC
CDR3 protein: CASSLGGGYNEQFF
clone size: medium-sized
D gene: TRBD2
CDR3 length: 14
J gene: TRBJ2-1
V gene: TRBV12-3/TRBV12-4

CDR3 DNA: TGTGCCAGTAGGGTGGGGGCTAGCAATCAGCCCCAGCATTTT
CDR3 protein: CASRVGASNQPQHF
clone size: few
D gene: -
CDR3 length: 14
J gene: TRBJ1-5
V gene: TRBV19

CDR3 DNA: TGTGCCAGTATGGCCCTAGGCGTTAACACCGGGGAGCTGTTTTTT
CDR3 protein: CASMALGVNTGELFF
clone size: many
D gene: -
CDR3 length: 15
J gene: TRBJ2-2
V gene: TRBV19

CDR3 DNA: TGTGCCAGCAGTCCCTTGCAGGGGGCTAATTCACCCCTCCACTTT
CDR3 protein: CASSPLQGANSPLHF
clone size: -
D gene: TRBD1
CDR3 length: 15
J gene: TRBJ1-6
V gene: TRBV12-3/TRBV12-4

CDR3 DNA: TGTGCCACCCTTTCCTCTGGGGCCAACGTCCTGACTTTC
CDR3 protein: CATLSSGANVLTF
clone size: few
D gene: -
CDR3 length: 13
J gene: TRBJ2-6
V gene: TRBV15

CDR3 DNA: TGTGCCAGCAGAAGAGCGGGGGAGAAAAATACGCAGTATTTT
CDR3 protein: CASRRAGEKNTQYF
clone size: few
D gene: TRBD2
CDR3 length: 14
J gene: TRBJ2-3
V gene: TRBV7-2

CDR3 DNA: TGTGCCAGCAGCTTAGAGGGCGATTCACGGGAGCAGTTCTTC
CDR3 protein: CASSLEGDSREQFF
clone size: -
D gene: -
CDR3 length: 14
J gene: TRBJ2-1
V gene: TRBV7-9

CDR3 DNA: TGTGCCAGCAGCCCCAGCGGTGCACAAAACACAGATACGCAGTATTTT
CDR3 protein: CASSPSGAQNTDTQYF
clone size: -
D gene: -
CDR3 length: 16
J gene: TRBJ2-3
V gene: TRBV6-2/TRBV6-3